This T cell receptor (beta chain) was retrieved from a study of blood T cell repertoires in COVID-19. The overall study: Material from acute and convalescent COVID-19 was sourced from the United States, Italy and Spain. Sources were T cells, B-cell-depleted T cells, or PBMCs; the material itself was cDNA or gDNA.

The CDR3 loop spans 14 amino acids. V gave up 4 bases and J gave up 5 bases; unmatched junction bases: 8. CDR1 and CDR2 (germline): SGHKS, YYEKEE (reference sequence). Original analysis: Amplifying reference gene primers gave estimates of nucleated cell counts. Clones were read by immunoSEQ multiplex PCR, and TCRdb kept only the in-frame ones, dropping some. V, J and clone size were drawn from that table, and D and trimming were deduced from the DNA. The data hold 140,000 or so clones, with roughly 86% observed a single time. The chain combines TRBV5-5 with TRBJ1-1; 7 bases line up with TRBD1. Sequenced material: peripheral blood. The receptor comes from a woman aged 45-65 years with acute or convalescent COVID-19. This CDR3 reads CASSRLTGRTEAFF. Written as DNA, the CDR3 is TGTGCCAGCAGCCGCCTGACAGGGAGAACTGAAGCTTTCTTT.